Below, 32 T cell receptor beta chains from the same sample are listed, as sequenced in a study of blood T cell repertoires in COVID-19. Sequenced by immunoSEQ multiplex PCR; TCRdb stores in-frame clones only, minus some. Here the sample spans around 20,000 clones, approximately 87% being singletons. Source material: peripheral blood. The receptors shown here come from a human donor in a cohort sampled during active COVID-19.

The genes are TRBV7-8 and TRBJ2-1; the D is unclear. Germline CDR1 and CDR2: SGHVS and FQNEAQ. V was pared by 5 bases and J by 9 bases, with 8 bases between. The CDR3 runs to 11 residues. CDR3 coding DNA: TGTGCCAGCAGCCGGAGCTTTGAGCAGTTCTTC. It codes for CASSRSFEQFF.

With respect to this clone: A junction boundary mismatches the germline segment, possibly from a read error. The chain joins TRBV7-9 to TRBJ2-7; D not resolved. This CDR3 is 12 amino acids long. Per the germline V gene, CDR1 is SEHNR and CDR2 is FQNEAQ (reference sequence). This CDR3 reads CASSLERSAADF. The CDR3 nucleotides read TGTGCCAGCAGCTTAGAACGGTCCGCTGCGGACTTC.

This clone is categorized as medium-sized. The rearrangement uses TRBV6-5 and TRBJ1-5, with 10 bases lining up with TRBD1. CDR1 and CDR2 from the germline V gene are MNHEY and SVGAGI. Trimming took 6 bases from V and 5 from J; bases not matched to a gene: 4. The CDR3 runs 14 residues. The CDR3 DNA reads TGTGCCAGCAGAAAGACAGGGGGCTATCAGCCCCAGCATTTT. As protein: CASRKTGGYQPQHF.

The V gene is TRBV19, the J gene TRBJ2-7; 10 bases line up with TRBD1. The CDR3 covers 14 residues. CDR1 and CDR2 from the germline V gene are LNHDA and SQIVND (reference sequence). The junction had 6 bases not matched to a gene; V was cut back by 1 base and J by 9 bases. CDR3 sequence reads: CASSIGDRGSPQYF. The CDR3 DNA follows: TGTGCCAGTAGTATAGGGGACAGGGGATCCCCGCAGTACTTC.

The chain carries TRBV13 and TRBJ1-4, with TRBD1 matching over 8 bases. V gave up 4 bases and J gave up 5 bases; unmatched junction bases: 6. The germline CDR1 and CDR2 sequences are PRHDT and FYEKMQ (reference sequence). The CDR3 length is 15 residues. The CDR3 bases are TGTGCCAGCAGCTCTCGGACAGGGTCAAATGAAAAACTGTTTTTT. Encoded protein: CASSSRTGSNEKLFF. The full variable domain, with the rest looked up from reference TRBV13 and TRBJ1-4, is AAGVIQSPRHLIKEKRETATLKCYPIPRHDTVYWYQQGPGQDPQFLISFYEKMQSDKGSIPDRFSAQQFSDYHSELNMSSLELGDSALYFCASSSRTGSNEKLFFGSGTQLSVL.

This chain connects TRBV9 to TRBJ1-2; D not certain. CDR3 length: 14 amino acids. Per the germline V gene, CDR1 is SGDLS and CDR2 is YYNGEE. V lost 0 bases and J lost 5, with 11 bases in between. The CDR3 coding sequence is TGTGCCAGCAGCGTAGATTCGGGAGGATATGGCTACACCTTC. Its translation is CASSVDSGGYGYTF. The variable domain in full, completed from reference TRBV9 and TRBJ1-2, reads DSGVTQTPKHLITATGQRVTLRCSPRSGDLSVYWYQQSLDQGLQFLIQYYNGEERAKGNILERFSAQQFPDLHSELNLSSLELGDSALYFCASSVDSGGYGYTFGSGTRLTVV.

The chain recombines TRBV27 with TRBJ2-1; TRBD1 matches 8 bases. The germline CDR1 and CDR2 sequences are MNHEY and SMNVEV (reference sequence). CDR3 length equals 16 residues. The ends lost 2 bases at V and 1 base at J; junction bases unmatched: 4. CDR3 amino acids: CASSLGDRLSYNEQFF. Written as DNA, the CDR3 is TGTGCCAGCAGTTTAGGGGACAGGTTATCCTACAATGAGCAGTTCTTC.

This sequence joins TRBV3-1 (or the pseudogene TRBV3-2) and TRBJ1-2; D is unclear. The germline V and J ends were trimmed by 2 bases and 8 bases, with 12 bases remaining between them. The germline V gene has CDR1 LGHDT and CDR2 YNNKEL (reference sequence). This CDR3 region has 13 residues. As DNA, the CDR3 is TGTGCCAGCAGCCAACCGGCAGTGAGGGGCTACACCTTC. It codes for CASSQPAVRGYTF.

This clone was observed a single time. This chain joins TRBV7-2 and TRBJ2-7, with 11 bases aligning to TRBD2. V shed 4 bases, J shed 2 bases, and the junction held 10 bases outside the gene matches. This CDR3 comprises 17 residues. Germline values: CDR1 SGHTA, CDR2 FQGNSA. The CDR3 protein is CASSWDGLAGQTYEQYF. Here the CDR3 DNA reads TGTGCCAGCAGCTGGGACGGACTAGCGGGCCAGACCTACGAGCAGTACTTC. Using reference TRBV7-2 and TRBJ2-7 for the parts outside the CDR3, the full variable domain is GAGVSQSPSNKVTEKGKDVELRCDPISGHTALYWYRQSLGQGLEFLIYFQGNSAPDKSGLPSDRFSAERTGGSVSTLTIQRTQQEDSAVYLCASSWDGLAGQTYEQYFGPGTRLTVT.

This clone has a single count. The genes are TRBV27 and TRBJ1-2, with unresolved D. Deletions cut 7 bases from V and 7 bases from J, with 16 bases between. The CDR3 sequence is 13 residues long. Germline lookup yields CDR1 MNHEY and CDR2 SMNVEV (reference sequence). CDR3 sequence reads: CASKLTGGGGYTF. The CDR3 DNA follows: TGTGCCAGCAAGTTGACGGGAGGTGGTGGCTACACCTTC.

This chain connects TRBV4-1 to TRBJ2-2; 9 bases fit TRBD2. CDR3 length: 19 residues. Germline CDR1 reads MGHRA; CDR2 reads YSYEKL. Trimming took 1 base from V and 7 from J; bases not matched to a gene: 16. The chain's CDR3 is CASSQVVSGSSMTGGELFF. CDR3 DNA: TGCGCCAGCAGCCAAGTCGTTAGCGGGAGTTCGATGACGGGCGGGGAGCTGTTTTTT.

The J gene is TRBJ2-7, the V gene TRBV28, with TRBD1 identical over 9 bases. This CDR3 has 13 amino acids. The ends lost 5 bases at V and 4 bases at J; junction bases unmatched: 3. Germline CDR1 and CDR2: MDHEN and SYDVKM. The DNA of the CDR3 is TGTGCCAGCAGTAACGGACAGGGGTACGAGCAGTACTTC. This encodes CASSNGQGYEQYF.

The rearrangement links TRBV18 to TRBJ2-2, with 8 positions matching TRBD2. CDR1 is KGHSH and CDR2 is LQKENI in the germline V gene. The V segment lost 6 bases and the J segment 0 bases; nucleotides outside the gene matches: 9. The CDR3 has 17 amino acids. The CDR3 bases are TGTGCCAGCTCCCCAAGGGAGGGACTAGCGAACACCGGGGAGCTGTTTTTT. This codes for CASSPREGLANTGELFF.

The genes are TRBV11-2 and TRBJ2-3; D is perhaps TRBD1 (6 bases). This CDR3 comprises 13 residues. Germline V gene data show CDR1 as SGHAT and CDR2 as FQNNGV. Deletions cut 5 bases from V and 6 bases from J, with 12 bases between. In DNA, the CDR3 is TGTGCCAGCAGCCCCCTGGGGGCCGATACGCAGTATTTT. It translates to CASSPLGADTQYF.

The gene calls are TRBV28 and TRBJ1-4, with 10 bases aligning to TRBD1. V was clipped by 5 bases and J by 7 bases; unmatched bases: 7. CDR3 length equals 15 residues. Germline lookup yields CDR1 MDHEN and CDR2 SYDVKM. For the CDR3, the DNA is TGTGCCAGCAGTCTTCCGACAGGGGGCTTTGAAAAACTGTTTTTT. Amino acid sequence: CASSLPTGGFEKLFF.

The chain joins TRBV6-6 to TRBJ1-5; D might be TRBD1 (6 bases). This CDR3 has 14 amino acids. V lost 4 bases to trimming and J lost 1 base, with 8 bases between them. Germline-derived CDR1 and CDR2 are MNHNY and SVGAGI (reference sequence). Here the CDR3 reads CASSSDRSNQPQHF. The CDR3 bases are TGTGCCAGCAGTTCGGACAGAAGCAATCAGCCCCAGCATTTT.

The rearrangement joins TRBV9 to TRBJ1-6; no definite D call. CDR1 is SGDLS, CDR2 YYNGEE, per germline. The CDR3 contains 16 residues. Trimming removed 0 bases at V and 0 bases at J, with 7 bases between. In DNA, the CDR3 is TGTGCCAGCAGCGTAGACTTGAGCTCCTATAATTCACCCCTCCACTTT. The encoded protein is CASSVDLSSYNSPLHF. Using reference TRBV9 and TRBJ1-6 for the parts outside the CDR3, the full variable domain is DSGVTQTPKHLITATGQRVTLRCSPRSGDLSVYWYQQSLDQGLQFLIQYYNGEERAKGNILERFSAQQFPDLHSELNLSSLELGDSALYFCASSVDLSSYNSPLHFGNGTRLTVT.

The J gene is TRBJ2-3, the V gene TRBV7-9, with a possible D match to TRBD2 (8 bases). V was shortened by 5 bases and J by 5 bases, with 20 bases between the two germline ends. CDR3 size: 16 residues. The germline gives CDR1 SEHNR, CDR2 FQNEAQ (reference sequence). For the CDR3, the DNA is TGTGCCAGCAGCCCCCTCGGGAGGGGGCGGCAAGATACGCAGTATTTT. Its translation: CASSPLGRGRQDTQYF.

The chain employs TRBV4-1 and TRBJ2-7; D unclear. Trimming shortened V by 0 bases and J by 4 bases, and 13 bases separated the two germline ends. This CDR3 region has 15 residues. In germline, CDR1 is MGHRA, CDR2 YSYEKL. This CDR3 is CASSQDRGAPYEQYF. CDR3 DNA sequence: TGCGCCAGCAGCCAAGATCGTGGAGCTCCATACGAGCAGTACTTC.

The V and J genes are TRBV7-6 and TRBJ2-1; TRBD2 agrees at 11 bases. This CDR3 is built from 16 residues. The V gene's germline CDR1 is SGHVS and CDR2 FNYEAQ. V lost 1 base and J lost 4; bases outside the gene matches: 3. Written as DNA, the CDR3 is TGTGCCAGCAGCTTAGAGGGACTAGCGGAGTACAATGAGCAGTTCTTC. This gives the protein CASSLEGLAEYNEQFF.

J is TRBJ2-3 and V is TRBV30; D call uncertain. There are 15 residues in the CDR3. Trimming pared 0 bases from V and 2 bases from J, leaving 12 bases between. Germline CDR1 and CDR2: GTSNPN and SVGIG (reference sequence). The CDR3 reads CAWSVRESYTDTQYF. The CDR3 DNA reads TGTGCCTGGAGTGTACGCGAAAGCTACACAGATACGCAGTATTTT.

J is TRBJ2-1 and V is TRBV4-1, with TRBD2 as a possible D gene (5 bases). CDR1 and CDR2 (germline): MGHRA, YSYEKL. Trimming took off 4 bases at V and 4 bases at J, with 14 bases between the two ends. CDR3 length: 15 residues. The CDR3 sequence is CASSLGRDLYNEQFF. In nucleotides, the CDR3 is TGCGCCAGCAGCCTAGGACGGGATCTTTACAATGAGCAGTTCTTC.

The rearrangement links TRBV12-3 or TRBV12-4 to TRBJ1-1; D possibly corresponds to TRBD1 (5 bases). The CDR3 totals 13 residues. The V gene lost 3 bases and the J gene lost 1 base, with 6 bases spanning the gap. CDR3 sequence: CASSFQGNTEAFF. Here the CDR3 DNA reads TGTGCCAGCAGTTTCCAGGGGAACACTGAAGCTTTCTTT.

This chain joins TRBV5-8 and TRBJ1-1; D perhaps matches TRBD1 (5 bases). Per the germline V gene, CDR1 is SGHTS and CDR2 is YDEGEE. Trimming shortened V by 5 bases and J by 0 bases, and 11 bases separated the two germline ends. This CDR3 comprises 14 residues. The CDR3 region has the DNA TGTGCCAGCAGGCCAGGGCCGGTGAACACTGAAGCTTTCTTT. Translated, it gives CASRPGPVNTEAFF.

The chain is built from TRBV19 and TRBJ1-2; 8 bases align to TRBD1. This CDR3 has 15 amino acids. From germline, CDR1 is LNHDA and CDR2 SQIVND (reference sequence). The ends lost 3 bases at V and 2 bases at J; junction bases unmatched: 5. The DNA of the CDR3 is TGTGCCAGTAGTATGTGGACAGGGCTGAACTATGGCTACACCTTC. As protein: CASSMWTGLNYGYTF.

This chain joins TRBV3-1 (or the pseudogene TRBV3-2) and TRBJ2-1; 8 bases line up with TRBD1. Germline V gene data show CDR1 as LGHDT and CDR2 as YNNKEL (reference sequence). This CDR3 is 15 amino acids long. The ends lost 1 base at V and 6 bases at J; junction bases unmatched: 5. CDR3 in amino acids: CASSQGYGQGNEQFF. In DNA, the CDR3 is TGTGCCAGCAGCCAAGGTTACGGACAGGGCAATGAGCAGTTCTTC.

The V and J genes are TRBV28 and TRBJ1-2; TRBD1 aligns across 7 bases. Germline trimming cut 3 bases from V and 1 base from J; bases unmatched to any gene: 8. Germline CDR1 is MDHEN and CDR2 is SYDVKM. The CDR3 is 16 residues long. CDR3 nucleotide sequence: TGTGCCAGCAGTTTCCCCTGGACAGGAGGTAACTATGGCTACACCTTC. Translated: CASSFPWTGGNYGYTF.

The J gene is TRBJ2-5, the V gene TRBV5-1; 10 positions match TRBD1. V dropped 0 bases and J dropped 4; count of bases not matched to a gene: 6. From germline, CDR1 is SGHRS and CDR2 YFSETQ. The CDR3 consists of 16 residues. Written as DNA, the CDR3 is TGCGCCAGCAGCTTGGCAGGACAGGGGGGACTAGAGACCCAGTACTTC. Amino acids: CASSLAGQGGLETQYF.

The rearrangement joins TRBV7-3 to TRBJ2-1; 11 bases are a match to TRBD2. The trim removed 5 bases at V and 9 bases at J, leaving 12 bases unmatched. This CDR3 has 16 residues. Germline loops: CDR1 SGHTA, CDR2 FQGTGA. CDR3 in DNA: TGTGCCAGCAGCACGCCCGTAGCGGGAGGGGGGCTTGAGCAGTTCTTC. Amino acids: CASSTPVAGGGLEQFF.

This clone has a single count. The chain couples TRBV6-2 or TRBV6-3 to TRBJ2-1; D call uncertain. This CDR3 has 11 residues. V was clipped by 6 bases and J by 6 bases, with 6 bases between them. Per the germline V gene, CDR1 is MNHEY and CDR2 is SVGEGT. Written as DNA, the CDR3 is TGTGCCAGCAGCGTAGTCAATGAGCAGTTCTTC. It translates to CASSVVNEQFF.

This chain connects TRBV5-4 to TRBJ1-5; possible D gene TRBD1, 5 bases. V was pared by 3 bases and J by 1 base, with 11 bases between. Germline loops: CDR1 SGHNT, CDR2 YYREEE (reference sequence). The CDR3 runs to 15 residues. In DNA, the CDR3 is TGTGCCAGCAGCTCGGGGGGGGACAGCAATCAGCCCCAGCATTTT. It specifies CASSSGGDSNQPQHF.

V is TRBV9 and J is TRBJ2-1; no definite D call. V was pared by 4 bases and J by 8 bases, with 16 bases between. Germline CDR1 SGDLS, CDR2 YYNGEE. The CDR3 extends over 14 amino acids. The DNA for the CDR3 is TGTGCCAGCAGCACCCACCGCGGCGACCATGAGCAGTTCTTC. The encoded protein is CASSTHRGDHEQFF.